The subject of this entry is one T cell receptor beta chain. Its specificity is unknown. TCRdb's copy holds only in-frame clones and misses some; the assay was immunoSEQ multiplex PCR. The sample holds 71,000 or so clones, 86% seen once. This sample is drawn from a study of OX40 agonist ivuxolimab in advanced cancers. V shed 3 bases and J shed 0 bases, with 8 bases lying between them. This CDR3 spans 15 amino acids. CDR1 is SGHTA and CDR2 is FQGNSA in the germline V gene. Study findings and constraints: At 0.1 to 3.0 mg/kg and by week 6, CD4+ and CD8+ T cells in the blood had expanded clonally. Normalized T-cell clonal expansion was also low in a subset of nonresponders.

The chain employs TRBV7-2 and TRBJ1-4; D gene unclear. The starting material was CD4+ or CD8+ T cells sorted from blood, obtained in a trial of the OX40 agonist ivuxolimab. The clonotype originates from an adult with an advanced solid tumor such as melanoma, head and neck, liver or kidney cancer. CDR3 loop: CASSFSSSTNEKLFF. The CDR3 DNA reads TGTGCCAGCAGCTTTTCCAGTTCAACTAATGAAAAACTGTTTTTT.